One sample yielded the 32 T cell receptor beta chains listed below, sequenced in a study of PD-1 and CTLA-4 blockade in melanoma. Measured with immunoSEQ multiplex PCR; TCRdb has only the in-frame clones, and not every one. The sample lists about 31,000 clones; approximately 90% were seen once. The sample consisted of CD8+ T cells from peripheral blood, taken from a patient given anti-PD-1 treatment. These receptors were taken from a human donor with melanoma.

J is TRBJ2-2 and V is TRBV2, with unresolved D. This CDR3 has 10 amino acids. The V and J ends lost 8 bases and 7 bases respectively, with 5 bases between them. Germline V lookup: CDR1 SNHLY, CDR2 FYNNEI. The CDR3 here is CASGIGELFF. Written as DNA, the CDR3 is TGTGCCAGCGGGATCGGGGAGCTGTTTTTT.

The V call is TRBV3-1 (or the pseudogene TRBV3-2), the J call TRBJ2-7, with D tentatively TRBD1 (6 bases). The CDR3 loop spans 16 amino acids. Germline V gives CDR1 LGHDT, CDR2 YNNKEL (reference sequence). The V end was cut by 1 base, the J end by 0 bases, with 13 bases between. This CDR3 is CASSQARQASSYEQYF. For the CDR3, the DNA is TGTGCCAGCAGCCAAGCTCGACAGGCCAGCTCCTACGAGCAGTACTTC.

The chain uses TRBV7-9 and TRBJ2-3; no clear D gene. Germline V gives CDR1 SEHNR, CDR2 FQNEAQ (reference sequence). V lost 2 bases to trimming and J lost 0 bases, with 9 bases between them. This CDR3 comprises 15 residues. As DNA, the CDR3 is TGTGCCAGCAGCTTAACGGCCGGTAGCACAGATACGCAGTATTTT. Encoded protein: CASSLTAGSTDTQYF. The whole variable domain, filled in from reference TRBV7-9 and TRBJ2-3, reads DTGVSQNPRHKITKRGQNVTFRCDPISEHNRLYWYRQTLGQGPEFLTYFQNEAQLEKSRLLSDRFSAERPKGSFSTLEIQRTEQGDSAMYLCASSLTAGSTDTQYFGPGTRLTVL.

This clone came up a few times. V is TRBV11-2 and J is TRBJ1-2; perhaps TRBD1 as D (6 bases). This CDR3 has 16 amino acids. V lost 1 base and J lost 0, with 12 bases in between. Germline loops: CDR1 SGHAT, CDR2 FQNNGV. The CDR3: CASSLGRTAANYGYTF. The CDR3 DNA is TGTGCCAGCAGCTTAGGGAGGACAGCAGCTAACTATGGCTACACCTTC.

The rearrangement links TRBV9 to TRBJ2-3, with D possibly TRBD1 on 7 matching bases. This CDR3 spans 16 amino acids. Germline V gene sequence: CDR1 SGDLS, CDR2 YYNGEE. Trimming removed 0 bases at V and 0 bases at J, with 11 bases between. The CDR3 bases are TGTGCCAGCAGCGTAGCTCAGGGGGGAAGCACAGATACGCAGTATTTT. As protein: CASSVAQGGSTDTQYF.

This clone was counted once. This sequence joins TRBV6-5 and TRBJ1-1; D ambiguous. V was pared by 7 bases and J by 1 base, with 13 bases between. The CDR3 is 14 amino acids. Germline CDR1 and CDR2: MNHEY and SVGAGI. The CDR3 DNA sequence: TGTGCCAGCAAAAACGGGGTTGGGAACACTGAAGCTTTCTTT. Residues: CASKNGVGNTEAFF.

The gene calls are TRBV9 and TRBJ2-2; perhaps TRBD2 as D (6 bases). The CDR3 loop spans 16 amino acids. V was pared by 2 bases and J by 6 bases, with 17 bases between. CDR1 is SGDLS, CDR2 YYNGEE, per germline. The CDR3 DNA reads TGTGCCAGCAGCGTTGGAGGGGCTCCGGTCGCCGGGGAGCTGTTTTTT. Protein: CASSVGGAPVAGELFF.

This rearrangement joins TRBV4-2 to TRBJ2-7; D is unclear. V dropped 0 bases and J dropped 2 bases, with 11 bases sitting between them. This CDR3 spans 15 amino acids. The germline CDR1 and CDR2 sequences are LGHNA and YNFKEQ. The CDR3: CASSQEVRQTYEQYF. The CDR3 coding sequence is TGTGCCAGCAGCCAAGAAGTGAGACAAACCTACGAGCAGTACTTC.

The genes are TRBV5-6 and TRBJ1-4; D may be TRBD1 (5 bases). Trimming took 5 bases from V and 1 from J, leaving 9 bases between them. Germline V gives CDR1 SGHDT, CDR2 YYEEEE. The CDR3 length is 14 residues. For the CDR3, the DNA is TGTGCCAGCAGTTTTGGGGGAACTAATGAAAAACTGTTTTTT. Its protein product is CASSFGGTNEKLFF.

This chain joins TRBV4-1 and TRBJ1-5; D call uncertain. CDR3 length equals 15 residues. Germline V CDR1 and CDR2: MGHRA, YSYEKL. V dropped 0 bases and J dropped 4 bases, with 10 bases sitting between them. The CDR3 nucleotides read TGCGCCAGCAGCCAAGATGAGGGTTTTAATCAGCCCCAGCATTTT. Translated, it gives CASSQDEGFNQPQHF.

The CDR3 is CATSALISSTEAFF. The CDR3 nucleotides read TGTGCCACCTCAGCGCTGATTTCGTCCACTGAAGCTTTCTTT. The J gene is TRBJ1-1, the V gene TRBV15, with D hard to call. Germline CDR1 LNHNV, CDR2 YYDKDF (reference sequence). Trimming removed 8 bases at V and 4 bases at J, with 17 bases between. The CDR3 spans 14 residues.

The rearrangement joins TRBV2 to TRBJ2-7, with 11 nucleotides matching TRBD1. The V gene end was trimmed by 6 bases and the J gene end by 3 bases; junction bases not matched to a gene: 10. Germline values: CDR1 SNHLY, CDR2 FYNNEI. CDR3 length: 16 residues. The CDR3 is CASSAPGTGGVYEQYF. The CDR3 DNA is TGTGCCAGCAGCGCTCCCGGGACAGGGGGTGTCTACGAGCAGTACTTC.

The rearrangement uses TRBV6-5 and TRBJ1-2, with a weak D call TRBD1 (5 bases). Trimming took 1 base from V and 6 from J, leaving 12 bases between them. The CDR3 has 14 residues. Germline V gene sequence: CDR1 MNHEY, CDR2 SVGAGI. The CDR3 is CASSYLSGANGYTF. CDR3 in DNA: TGTGCCAGCAGTTACTTGTCCGGGGCTAATGGCTACACCTTC.

The chain is built from TRBV7-9 and TRBJ2-5; TRBD1 or TRBD2 may be the D gene (5 bases each). CDR1 and CDR2 from the germline V gene are SEHNR and FQNEAQ (reference sequence). V dropped 5 bases and J dropped 2 bases, with 18 bases sitting between them. The CDR3 sequence is 16 residues long. Here the CDR3 DNA reads TGTGCCAGCAGCCCTCCGTTCGCCGAGGGGCAAGAGACCCAGTACTTC. Protein: CASSPPFAEGQETQYF.

The rearrangement joins TRBV29-1 to TRBJ2-5; maybe TRBD2 (5 bases). CDR1 is SQVTM and CDR2 is ANQGSEA in the germline V gene. The germline V and J ends were trimmed by 4 bases and 5 bases, with 8 bases remaining between them. CDR3 length: 11 residues. CDR3 DNA sequence: TGCAGCGTTGCGGGGAGCGAGACCCAGTACTTC. Translating it yields CSVAGSETQYF.

V usage is TRBV30 and J usage is TRBJ1-2; D not resolved. The CDR3 is made up of 14 amino acids. The germline V gene encodes CDR1 GTSNPN and CDR2 SVGIG (reference sequence). V lost 1 base, J lost 6 bases, and 15 bases lay in between. DNA of the CDR3: TGTGCCTGGAGTGGAGGGAACCTCGGGGATGGCTACACCTTC. Translated, it gives CAWSGGNLGDGYTF.

The V and J genes are TRBV4-2 and TRBJ2-2; 7 bases are shared with TRBD1. The J segment lost 3 bases and the V segment lost 0 bases, leaving 7 bases of the junction unmatched. Germline CDR1 LGHNA, CDR2 YNFKEQ. The length of the CDR3 is 17 residues. This CDR3 reads CASSQDDRAVDTGELFF. DNA of the CDR3: TGTGCCAGCAGCCAAGATGACAGGGCGGTCGACACCGGGGAGCTGTTTTTT.

The chain is built from TRBV5-1 and TRBJ1-2; tentatively, D is TRBD1 (5 bases). Trimming removed 4 bases from V and 4 bases from J, with 11 bases in between. The germline V gene has CDR1 SGHRS and CDR2 YFSETQ. The CDR3 runs to 13 residues. The CDR3 DNA follows: TGCGCCAGCAGCCACGACCAGGGCTATGGCTACACCTTC. Protein sequence: CASSHDQGYGYTF. Full variable domain (rest looked up from reference TRBV5-1 and TRBJ1-2): KAGVTQTPRYLIKTRGQQVTLSCSPISGHRSVSWYQQTPGQGLQFLFEYFSETQRNKGNFPGRFSGRQFSNSRSEMNVSTLELGDSALYLCASSHDQGYGYTFGSGTRLTVV.

This sequence joins TRBV18 and TRBJ1-1, with D hard to call. V was clipped by 0 bases and J by 1 base, with 3 bases between them. This CDR3 spans 13 amino acids. The germline V gene has CDR1 KGHSH and CDR2 LQKENI. DNA of the CDR3: TGTGCCAGCTCACCACCAGGGAACACTGAAGCTTTCTTT. It specifies CASSPPGNTEAFF.

V usage is TRBV19 and J usage is TRBJ1-1; 7 bases agree with TRBD1. After removal of 6 bases from V and 1 base from J, the junction contained 5 bases not matched to a gene. Germline CDR1 and CDR2: LNHDA and SQIVND (reference sequence). This CDR3 is 14 amino acids long. CDR3 region: CASRPGQRNTEAFF. The CDR3 DNA reads as TGTGCCAGTAGGCCGGGACAGAGGAACACTGAAGCTTTCTTT.

The chain carries TRBV5-1 and TRBJ2-7; tentatively, D is TRBD1 or TRBD2 (5 bases each). CDR3 length: 15 amino acids. Between the trimmed V and J ends, which lost 0 bases and 0 bases, there was a span of 10 bases. In germline, CDR1 is SGHRS, CDR2 YFSETQ. Here the CDR3 reads CASSLGDRSSYEQYF. The DNA for the CDR3 is TGCGCCAGCAGCTTGGGGGACCGCAGCTCCTACGAGCAGTACTTC.

Only one count was recorded for this clone. This rearrangement joins TRBV29-1 to TRBJ2-1; 9 nucleotides align to TRBD2. Germline CDR1 reads SQVTM; CDR2 reads ANQGSEA. This CDR3 spans 14 amino acids. The V and J ends lost 4 bases and 1 base, in that order; junction bases with no gene match: 2. The CDR3: CSVVLAGSYNEQFF. For the CDR3, the DNA is TGCAGCGTTGTGCTAGCGGGGTCCTACAATGAGCAGTTCTTC.

This sequence joins TRBV7-8 and TRBJ1-6, with 7 bases aligning to TRBD1. Trimming cost V 1 base and J 4 bases; bases outside gene matches: 7. The germline V gene has CDR1 SGHVS and CDR2 FQNEAQ. The CDR3 totals 17 residues. The CDR3 DNA sequence: TGTGCCAGCAGCTTAGAGGGTCGACAGGGTTATAATTCACCCCTCCACTTT. It specifies CASSLEGRQGYNSPLHF.

The rearrangement links TRBV10-2 to TRBJ2-7; D tentatively reads TRBD1 or TRBD2 (5 bases each). CDR1 is WSHSY, CDR2 SAAADI, per germline. With 2 bases removed from V and 3 bases from J, the gap between germline ends came to 14 bases. The CDR3 runs 15 residues. For the CDR3, the DNA is TGCGCCAGCAGTGAGGGGCGGGCCCAGGGCTACGAGCAGTACTTC. It translates to CASSEGRAQGYEQYF.

This clone was counted a few times. The CDR3 loop is CASSESGRDEAFF. The CDR3 bases are TGCGCCAGCAGTGAGTCAGGAAGGGATGAAGCTTTCTTT. The chain carries TRBV10-1 and TRBJ1-1; D is unclear. V was shortened by 0 bases and J by 7 bases, with 9 bases between the two germline ends. CDR3 length: 13 residues. Germline V gene sequence: CDR1 WNHNN, CDR2 SYGVQD (reference sequence).

The rearrangement links TRBV12-5 to TRBJ2-2; unclear D gene. The CDR3 contains 16 residues. Trimming took off 1 base at V and 5 bases at J, with 14 bases between the two ends. CDR1 and CDR2 from the germline V gene are LGHNT and FRNRAP. In nucleotides, the CDR3 is TGTGCTAGTGGTTTGGCGGCCCATAACAATACCGGGGAGCTGTTTTTT. Its translation is CASGLAAHNNTGELFF.

J is TRBJ2-7 and V is TRBV2, with 8 bases fitting TRBD2. V shed 6 bases and J 5 bases; nucleotides not matched to a gene: 6. The CDR3 runs to 13 residues. Germline loops: CDR1 SNHLY, CDR2 FYNNEI. The CDR3 sequence is CASRELTSDEQYF. The DNA of the CDR3 is TGTGCCAGCAGGGAACTGACTAGCGACGAGCAGTACTTC.

The V gene is TRBV11-3, the J gene TRBJ2-2, with 8 bases fitting TRBD2. V shed 9 bases, J shed 6 bases, and the junction held 3 bases outside the gene matches. The germline CDR1 and CDR2 sequences are SGHNT and YENEEA. This CDR3 region has 12 residues. The CDR3 is CASGLASGELFF. The CDR3 coding sequence is TGTGCCAGTGGACTAGCTTCCGGGGAGCTGTTTTTT. Combining the CDR3 with reference TRBV11-3 and TRBJ2-2 gives the whole variable domain EAGVVQSPRYKIIEKKQPVAFWCNPISGHNTLYWYLQNLGQGPELLIRYENEEAVDDSQLPKDRFSAERLKGVDSTLKIQPAELGDSAVYLCASGLASGELFFGEGSRLTVL.

This chain uses TRBV24-1 with TRBJ1-5; no firm D call. CDR1 KGHDR and CDR2 SFDVKD come from the germline V gene. CDR3 length: 13 residues. Trimming shortened V by 1 base and J by 5 bases, and 5 bases separated the two germline ends. The CDR3 region is CATSDFTDQPQHF. The CDR3 DNA reads TGTGCCACCAGTGATTTTACGGATCAGCCCCAGCATTTT.

The sample holds a few counts of this clone. This sequence joins TRBV3-1 (or the pseudogene TRBV3-2) and TRBJ1-1, with TRBD1 as a possible D gene (6 bases). V was pared by 4 bases and J by 1 base, with 13 bases between. There are 15 residues in the CDR3. Germline CDR1 and CDR2: LGHDT and YNNKEL (reference sequence). CDR3 loop: CASSPSDRANTEAFF. For the CDR3, the DNA is TGTGCCAGCAGCCCTTCGGACAGAGCGAACACTGAAGCTTTCTTT.

V usage is TRBV30 and J usage is TRBJ2-1; TRBD2 agrees at 10 bases. The V and J ends lost 3 bases and 4 bases, in that order; junction bases with no gene match: 9. CDR1 GTSNPN and CDR2 SVGIG come from the germline V gene (reference sequence). This CDR3 comprises 16 residues. The CDR3 region has the DNA TGTGCCTGGAGGGATCCCCTAGCGGGAGATTACAATGAGCAGTTCTTC. This codes for CAWRDPLAGDYNEQFF.

The chain joins TRBV28 to TRBJ1-5; TRBD1 matches at 7 bases. Germline V lookup: CDR1 MDHEN, CDR2 SYDVKM. CDR3 length: 13 residues. Trimming cost V 11 bases and J 4 bases; bases outside gene matches: 8. The CDR3 nucleotides read TGTGCCGGACGTAAACAGGGGAATCAGCCCCAGCATTTT. This sequence encodes CAGRKQGNQPQHF.